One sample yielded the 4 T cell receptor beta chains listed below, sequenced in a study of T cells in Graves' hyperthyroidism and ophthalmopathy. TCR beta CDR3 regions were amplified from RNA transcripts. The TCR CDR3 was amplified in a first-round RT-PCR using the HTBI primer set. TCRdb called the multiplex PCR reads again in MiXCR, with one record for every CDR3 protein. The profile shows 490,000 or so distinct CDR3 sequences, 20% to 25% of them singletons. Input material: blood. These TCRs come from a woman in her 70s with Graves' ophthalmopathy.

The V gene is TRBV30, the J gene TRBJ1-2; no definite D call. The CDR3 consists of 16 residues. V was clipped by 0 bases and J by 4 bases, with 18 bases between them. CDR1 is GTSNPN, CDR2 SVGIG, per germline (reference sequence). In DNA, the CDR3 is TGTGCCTGGAGTGTACCGGTGTCCCGCCCCTCCTATGGCTACACCTTC. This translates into CAWSVPVSRPSYGYTF.

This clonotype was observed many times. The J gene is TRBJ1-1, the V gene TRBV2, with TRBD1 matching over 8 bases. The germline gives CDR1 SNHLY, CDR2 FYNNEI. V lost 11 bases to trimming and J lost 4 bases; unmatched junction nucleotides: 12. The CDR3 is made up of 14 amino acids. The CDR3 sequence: CAGGPRGRGTEAFF. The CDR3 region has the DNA TGTGCCGGTGGACCCAGGGGGCGAGGCACTGAAGCTTTCTTT.

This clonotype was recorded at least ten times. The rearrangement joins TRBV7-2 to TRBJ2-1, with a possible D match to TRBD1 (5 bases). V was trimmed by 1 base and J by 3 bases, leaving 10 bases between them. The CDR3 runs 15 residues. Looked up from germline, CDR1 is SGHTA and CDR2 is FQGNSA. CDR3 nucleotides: TGTGCCAGCAGCTTAGGACAGATCTACTACAATGAGCAGTTCTTC. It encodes CASSLGQIYYNEQFF.

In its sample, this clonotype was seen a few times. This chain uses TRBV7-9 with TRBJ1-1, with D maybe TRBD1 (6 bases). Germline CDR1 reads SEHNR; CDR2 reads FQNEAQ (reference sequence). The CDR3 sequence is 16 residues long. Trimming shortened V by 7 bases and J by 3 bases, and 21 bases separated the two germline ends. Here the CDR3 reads CASTRSGGLYDTEAFF. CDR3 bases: TGTGCCAGCACCCGAAGTGGGGGCTTATACGACACTGAAGCTTTCTTT.